Following are 29 T cell receptor beta chains from one sample sequenced in a study of blood T cell repertoires in COVID-19. The data were produced by immunoSEQ multiplex PCR, yet TCRdb's version contains in-frame clones alone and is incomplete. The sample yields over 130,000 clones, about 87% seen once. Specimen: peripheral blood. These receptors were collected from a human donor in a cohort sampled during active COVID-19.

This chain uses TRBV7-3 with TRBJ2-3, with 10 bases matching TRBD2. CDR1 is SGHTA, CDR2 FQGTGA, per germline. This CDR3 is built from 17 residues. Losses at the gene ends were 5 bases for V and 6 bases for J; bases not matched to a gene: 14. The CDR3 DNA follows: TGTGCCAGCAGCGATAAGAGGTCGCTAGCGGGGGAGGATACGCAGTATTTT. Translation: CASSDKRSLAGEDTQYF. The complete variable domain, with remaining parts taken from reference TRBV7-3 and TRBJ2-3, reads GAGVSQTPSNKVTEKGKYVELRCDPISGHTALYWYRQSLGQGPEFLIYFQGTGAADDSGLPNDRFFAVRPEGSVSTLKIQRTERGDSAVYLCASSDKRSLAGEDTQYFGPGTRLTVL.

In nucleotides, the CDR3 is TGCGCCAGCAGCCAAGCTACTAGCGGATTCCAAGAGACCCAGTACTTC. Protein: CASSQATSGFQETQYF. The chain has TRBV4-1 and TRBJ2-5, with 8 bases matching TRBD2. Germline CDR1 reads MGHRA; CDR2 reads YSYEKL. V shed 1 base and J 1 base; nucleotides not matched to a gene: 5. The CDR3 length is 16 residues.

The V gene is TRBV4-1, the J gene TRBJ1-1, with D uncertain. The CDR3 has 14 residues. Per the germline V gene, CDR1 is MGHRA and CDR2 is YSYEKL. The V and J ends lost 1 base and 4 bases respectively, with 10 bases between them. CDR3 bases: TGCGCCAGCAGCCAAGTTATCCAGATCACTGAAGCTTTCTTT. It codes for CASSQVIQITEAFF.

The V gene is TRBV6-6, the J gene TRBJ1-2, with D maybe TRBD1 (5 bases). Germline V gene sequence: CDR1 MNHNY, CDR2 SVGAGI (reference sequence). The CDR3 is made up of 15 amino acids. V was trimmed by 0 bases and J by 1 base, leaving 9 bases between them. The CDR3 reads CASSYSEGRNYGYTF. The CDR3 coding sequence is TGTGCCAGCAGTTACTCGGAGGGGCGTAACTATGGCTACACCTTC.

The genes are TRBV19 and TRBJ1-5, with D possibly being TRBD1 (6 bases). The CDR3 contains 15 residues. Germline CDR1 LNHDA, CDR2 SQIVND (reference sequence). Trimming stripped 5 bases from V and 1 base from J, with 12 bases between. CDR3: CASSVRTDSNQPQHF. The DNA of the CDR3 is TGTGCCAGTAGTGTACGGACAGACAGCAATCAGCCCCAGCATTTT.

The V and J genes are TRBV7-9 and TRBJ2-7, with 7 nucleotides matching TRBD1. The V gene end was trimmed by 8 bases and the J gene end by 4 bases; junction bases not matched to a gene: 8. Germline values: CDR1 SEHNR, CDR2 FQNEAQ (reference sequence). This CDR3 is 13 amino acids long. CDR3 loop: CASSLGGPYEQYF. The CDR3 nucleotides are TGTGCCAGCTCGTTAGGGGGCCCATACGAGCAGTACTTC.

In its sample, this clone was seen once. The V call is TRBV3-1 (or the pseudogene TRBV3-2), the J call TRBJ2-7, with D unresolved. The CDR3 is made up of 11 amino acids. Germline values: CDR1 LGHDT, CDR2 YNNKEL (reference sequence). V was trimmed by 3 bases and J by 6 bases, leaving 6 bases between them. The CDR3 protein is CASSHHSEQYF. CDR3 nucleotides: TGTGCCAGCAGCCATCACAGCGAGCAGTACTTC.

The rearrangement uses TRBV27 and TRBJ2-2, with 12 bases identical to TRBD2. The CDR3 sequence is 17 residues long. Germline assignment: CDR1 MNHEY and CDR2 SMNVEV (reference sequence). J gave up 4 bases and V 4 bases, and 7 bases lay outside the gene matches. CDR3 amino acids: CASSYLAGGPGTGELFF. In nucleotides, the CDR3 is TGTGCCAGCAGTTACCTAGCGGGGGGGCCTGGCACCGGGGAGCTGTTTTTT.

V usage is TRBV6-6 and J usage is TRBJ1-5, with 8 bases fitting TRBD1. Germline V gives CDR1 MNHNY, CDR2 SVGAGI (reference sequence). V lost 5 bases, J lost 9 bases, and 18 bases stayed unmatched. CDR3 length: 17 amino acids. Here the CDR3 reads CASSPATTGARIGPQHF. The CDR3 DNA reads as TGTGCCAGCAGTCCAGCGACGACAGGGGCCCGGATAGGGCCCCAGCATTTT.

The chain recombines TRBV18 with TRBJ2-3; 8 bases map to TRBD2. The CDR3 has 16 residues. CDR1 and CDR2 from the germline V gene are KGHSH and LQKENI. J gave up 1 base and V 2 bases, and 5 bases lay outside the gene matches. The CDR3 loop is CASSPSGAGGTDTQYF. The CDR3 DNA reads as TGTGCCAGCTCACCAAGTGGAGCGGGGGGCACAGATACGCAGTATTTT.

The chain uses TRBV27 and TRBJ1-2; TRBD1 agrees at 8 bases. The CDR3 is 14 residues long. Germline loops: CDR1 MNHEY, CDR2 SMNVEV (reference sequence). Trimming removed 5 bases from V and 4 bases from J; junction bases left unmatched: 6. The CDR3 nucleotides read TGTGCCAGCAGTCAGGACAGGGTGGCCTATGGCTACACCTTC. Its translation: CASSQDRVAYGYTF.

The chain recombines TRBV7-2 with TRBJ2-1; D is perhaps TRBD2 (5 bases). Trimming took off 6 bases at V and 2 bases at J, with 14 bases between the two ends. This CDR3 contains 15 residues. Germline CDR1 is SGHTA and CDR2 is FQGNSA. The CDR3 region is CASRLGQRPYNEQFF. The CDR3 region has the DNA TGTGCCAGCAGACTAGGTCAGCGGCCCTACAATGAGCAGTTCTTC.

The V and J genes are TRBV7-2 and TRBJ1-6; 7 bases line up with TRBD1. From germline, CDR1 is SGHTA and CDR2 FQGNSA. With 1 base clipped from V and 7 bases from J, the junction kept 10 bases outside the gene matches. CDR3 length equals 17 residues. The CDR3 DNA is TGTGCCAGCAGCTTAGTTCCTGAGGGGGCATGGAATTCACCCCTCCACTTT. It codes for CASSLVPEGAWNSPLHF.

The chain couples TRBV19 to TRBJ1-2, with D uncertain. This CDR3 contains 15 residues. Per germline, CDR1 LNHDA and CDR2 SQIVND (reference sequence). With 7 bases removed from V and 5 bases from J, the gap between germline ends came to 20 bases. The CDR3 DNA reads TGTGCCAGTACCCAGGCACAGTTCCCTGGGTATGGCTACACCTTC. Amino acid sequence: CASTQAQFPGYGYTF.

The gene calls are TRBV5-1 and TRBJ1-1; a possible D gene is TRBD1 (5 bases). Trimming took off 0 bases at V and 1 base at J, with 7 bases between the two ends. The CDR3 contains 14 residues. Looked up from germline, CDR1 is SGHRS and CDR2 is YFSETQ. Here the CDR3 DNA reads TGCGCCAGCAGCTTGGGACAGCAGAACACTGAAGCTTTCTTT. As protein: CASSLGQQNTEAFF.

J is TRBJ2-2 and V is TRBV6-4, with TRBD1 identical over 9 bases. The CDR3 runs 14 residues. CDR1 MRHNA and CDR2 SNTAGT come from the germline V gene. V shed 3 bases, J shed 6 bases, and the junction held 2 bases outside the gene matches. CDR3 sequence reads: CASSEQGAAGELFF. Written as DNA, the CDR3 is TGTGCCAGCAGTGAACAGGGGGCCGCCGGGGAGCTGTTTTTT.

Notes on this clone: The sample has other DNA sequences that encode this CDR3 too. The chain uses TRBV7-9 and TRBJ1-6, with D maybe TRBD1 (6 bases). The V gene's germline CDR1 is SEHNR and CDR2 FQNEAQ (reference sequence). This CDR3 is built from 14 residues. V lost 1 base to trimming and J lost 5 bases, with 6 bases between them. The CDR3 coding sequence is TGTGCCAGCAGCTTAGGACAGGATAATTCACCCCTCCACTTT. It encodes CASSLGQDNSPLHF.

V gene TRBV7-2 combines with J gene TRBJ1-1; D possibly corresponds to TRBD1 (5 bases). The V end lost 5 bases, the J end lost 1 base, and 11 bases lay between the germline ends. CDR1 is SGHTA, CDR2 FQGNSA, per germline. This CDR3 comprises 14 residues. The CDR3 here is CASSVRGGNTEAFF. In DNA form, the CDR3 reads TGTGCCAGCAGCGTCCGGGGGGGGAACACTGAAGCTTTCTTT.

This clone was counted once. This chain uses TRBV7-9 with TRBJ2-1; 7 nucleotides agree with TRBD1. CDR1 is SEHNR and CDR2 is FQNEAQ in the germline V gene (reference sequence). V was clipped by 3 bases and J by 8 bases; unmatched bases: 10. This CDR3 has 15 amino acids. The CDR3 loop reads CASSFSQQGSYEQFF. The CDR3 region has the DNA TGTGCCAGCAGCTTTTCTCAACAGGGGAGTTATGAGCAGTTCTTC.

For this clone: At one boundary the junction diverges from the germline segment, which might be a read error. This chain connects TRBV5-1 to TRBJ1-1; D remains unclear. The CDR3 is made up of 14 amino acids. Germline assignment: CDR1 SGHRS and CDR2 YFSETQ. This CDR3 is CASTLALQATEAFF. CDR3 nucleotides: TGCGCCAGCACCTTGGCCCTCCAGGCCACTGAAGCTTTCTTT.

The chain links TRBV5-1 to TRBJ2-2; D remains ambiguous. Trimming removed 2 bases at V and 0 bases at J, with 11 bases between. The CDR3 contains 16 residues. Germline V CDR1 and CDR2: SGHRS, YFSETQ. DNA of the CDR3: TGCGCCAGCAGCTTACTAAAACGCGCGAACACCGGGGAGCTGTTTTTT. It specifies CASSLLKRANTGELFF.

The J gene is TRBJ1-2, the V gene TRBV19, with D uncertain. The CDR3 is 15 residues long. V gave up 4 bases and J gave up 0 bases, with 12 bases separating them. The germline V gene has CDR1 LNHDA and CDR2 SQIVND (reference sequence). The CDR3 protein is CASSSTPNPNYGYTF. For the CDR3, the DNA is TGTGCCAGTAGTAGTACACCAAACCCTAACTATGGCTACACCTTC.

CDR3 sequence: CASSVASSANEQFF. The CDR3 nucleotides are TGTGCCAGCAGCGTAGCTAGCTCAGCGAATGAGCAGTTCTTC. The rearrangement links TRBV9 to TRBJ2-1; tentative D call: TRBD2 (5 bases). There are 14 residues in the CDR3. Trimming left V 0 bases short and J 7 bases short, with 11 bases between. In germline, CDR1 is SGDLS, CDR2 YYNGEE.

J is TRBJ1-5 and V is TRBV27; TRBD1 matches 11 bases. CDR1 and CDR2 (germline): MNHEY, SMNVEV (reference sequence). The length of the CDR3 is 15 residues. V was pared by 3 bases and J by 2 bases, with 0 bases of the junction left unmatched. CDR3 sequence (DNA): TGTGCCAGCAGTTTGGGACAGGGGGGCAATCAGCCCCAGCATTTT. Translating it yields CASSLGQGGNQPQHF.

This chain connects TRBV5-1 to TRBJ1-5; 7 nucleotides agree with TRBD1. Germline V gene data show CDR1 as SGHRS and CDR2 as YFSETQ. There are 14 residues in the CDR3. After removal of 0 bases from V and 7 bases from J, the junction contained 4 bases not matched to a gene. CDR3 DNA sequence: TGCGCCAGCAGCTTGGAAGGGGGCGGGCAGCCCCAGCATTTT. Translated, it gives CASSLEGGGQPQHF.

This rearrangement joins TRBV23-1 to TRBJ1-6; 7 nucleotides agree with TRBD1. TRBV23-1 is labeled an ORF, and its function is uncertain. This CDR3 comprises 18 residues. Trimming removed 0 bases from V and 6 bases from J; junction bases left unmatched: 11. CDR3: CASSQSVLRDRANSPLHF. The CDR3 DNA sequence: TGCGCCAGCAGTCAATCGGTCCTGCGAGACAGGGCTAATTCACCCCTCCACTTT.

V gene TRBV7-2 combines with J gene TRBJ2-6; unclear D gene. Germline V gene lookup returns CDR1 SGHTA and CDR2 FQGNSA. The length of the CDR3 is 14 residues. The germline V and J ends were trimmed by 0 bases and 8 bases, with 8 bases remaining between them. The CDR3 loop is CASSLARRTNVLTF. Written as DNA, the CDR3 is TGTGCCAGCAGCTTAGCAAGGCGGACCAACGTCCTGACTTTC. Full variable domain (rest looked up from reference TRBV7-2 and TRBJ2-6): GAGVSQSPSNKVTEKGKDVELRCDPISGHTALYWYRQSLGQGLEFLIYFQGNSAPDKSGLPSDRFSAERTGGSVSTLTIQRTQQEDSAVYLCASSLARRTNVLTFGAGSRLTVL.

The sample holds a few counts of this clone. The chain is built from TRBV9 and TRBJ2-1; the match to TRBD2 covers 8 bases. The CDR3 consists of 16 residues. Germline V CDR1 and CDR2: SGDLS, YYNGEE. Germline trimming cut 5 bases from V and 0 bases from J; bases unmatched to any gene: 7. The CDR3 here is CASSVSGTSSYNEQFF. CDR3 DNA: TGTGCCAGCAGTGTTAGCGGGACTAGCTCCTACAATGAGCAGTTCTTC.

This chain links TRBV3-1 (or the pseudogene TRBV3-2) with TRBJ2-1, with 7 bases lining up with TRBD2. Looked up from germline, CDR1 is LGHDT and CDR2 is YNNKEL (reference sequence). The length of the CDR3 is 14 residues. Unmatched junction bases numbered 4, after V lost 4 bases and J lost 4 bases. The CDR3 sequence is CASSPGTTYNEQFF. The CDR3 bases are TGTGCCAGCAGCCCCGGGACTACGTACAATGAGCAGTTCTTC.